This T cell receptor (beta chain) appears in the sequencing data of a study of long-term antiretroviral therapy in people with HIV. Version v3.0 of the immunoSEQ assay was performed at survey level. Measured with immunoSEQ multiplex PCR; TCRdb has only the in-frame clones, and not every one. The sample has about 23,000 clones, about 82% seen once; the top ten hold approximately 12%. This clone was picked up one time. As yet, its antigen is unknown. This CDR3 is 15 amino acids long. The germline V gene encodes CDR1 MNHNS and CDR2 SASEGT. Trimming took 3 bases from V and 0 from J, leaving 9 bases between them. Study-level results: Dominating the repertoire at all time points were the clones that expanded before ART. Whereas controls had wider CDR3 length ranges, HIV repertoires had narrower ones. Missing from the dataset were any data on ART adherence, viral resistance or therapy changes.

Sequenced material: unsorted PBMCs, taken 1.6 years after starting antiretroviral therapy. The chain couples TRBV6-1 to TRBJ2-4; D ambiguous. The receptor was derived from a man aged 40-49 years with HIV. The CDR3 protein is CASSELSLAKNIQYF. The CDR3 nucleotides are TGTGCCAGCAGTGAGTTGTCCCTAGCCAAAAACATTCAGTACTTC.